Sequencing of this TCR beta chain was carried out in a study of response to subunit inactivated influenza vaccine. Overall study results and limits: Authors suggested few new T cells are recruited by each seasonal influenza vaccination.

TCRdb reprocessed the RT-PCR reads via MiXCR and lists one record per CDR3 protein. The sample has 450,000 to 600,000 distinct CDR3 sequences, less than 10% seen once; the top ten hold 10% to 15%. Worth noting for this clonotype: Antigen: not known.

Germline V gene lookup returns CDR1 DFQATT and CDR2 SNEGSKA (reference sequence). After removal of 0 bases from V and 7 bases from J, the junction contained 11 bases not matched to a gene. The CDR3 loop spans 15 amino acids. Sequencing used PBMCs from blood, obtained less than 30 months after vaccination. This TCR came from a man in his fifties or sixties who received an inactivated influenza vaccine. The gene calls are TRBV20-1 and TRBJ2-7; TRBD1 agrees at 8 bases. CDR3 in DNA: TGCAGTGCTAGAGACTACAGGGGGGCGAGGGAGGAGCAGTACTTC. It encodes CSARDYRGAREEQYF.